Reported below is one T cell receptor (beta chain). The antigen is not known. Previously described methods and listed TCR primers produced bulk TCR libraries. TCRdb re-analysed the PCR reads in MiXCR, keeping a single row per CDR3 protein. The sample holds hundreds of thousands of distinct CDR3 sequences; around 25% are singletons and the top ten take roughly 0.83%. This sample is part of a study of molecular identifiers for immune sequencing clone quantification. Study results and limitations: Over 98% of effector molecules, yet under 1% of naive-cell molecules, were held by clones above 20 RNA copies. For highly expanded clones, sizes could be underestimated when identical TCR molecules share a barcode.

Trimming pared 3 bases from V and 7 bases from J, leaving 14 bases between. This CDR3 is built from 13 residues. Germline lookup yields CDR1 SGHDT and CDR2 YYEEEE. Libraries used roughly 19,000 to 1,100,000 sorted naive CD8 T cells and 10%, 30% or 50% RNA input. Sequenced material: naive CD8+ T cells from blood, with Jurkat cell RNA spiked in. Subset defined: FACS-sorted CD8+CD4-CCR7+CD45RA+ naive T cells. This TCR was recovered from a human donor in good health. Some libraries in this study had Jurkat cell RNA spiked in. The chain couples TRBV5-6 to TRBJ2-7; TRBD1 might be the D (6 bases). The CDR3 sequence: CASSSPPGQEQYF. The CDR3 DNA reads as TGTGCCAGCAGCTCACCTCCGGGACAAGAGCAGTACTTC.